Each of the 23 T cell receptor beta chains below was sequenced from the same sample in a study of CD8+ T cells in alopecia areata (dated by TCRdb to between 2018 and 2020). Library preparation used the immunoSEQ multiplex PCR assay. To provide template for TCR sequencing, every sample had RNA extracted and reverse transcribed into cDNA. Here the immuneACCESS table is served through TCRdb, limited to in-frame sequences with V and J called. Missing clones are a known gap in these copies; in checked studies unresolved V genes cover under half, and the rest lacks a known reason. The sample records some 180,000 clones, about half of which are singletons. Around a tenth of the sample belongs to the ten largest clones. Sample treatment or condition, as interpreted from the label and publication: oral pan-JAK inhibitor, 5-10 mg twice daily. Sequences were derived from CD8+ T cells sorted from blood, sampled around week 54, from a patient treated with tofacitinib. These receptors all come from a human donor with alopecia areata.

This clone was picked up a small number of times. This sample also contains other DNA sequences that code for the same CDR3. This chain links TRBV29-1 with TRBJ2-7, with D possibly matching TRBD2 (6 bases). V was clipped by 6 bases and J by 1 base, with 10 bases between them. The germline gives CDR1 SQVTM, CDR2 ANQGSEA. This CDR3 contains 12 residues. In DNA form, the CDR3 reads TGCAGCGTCGAGGAGGGATCCTACGAGCAGTACTTC. Amino acids: CSVEEGSYEQYF.

CDR3 bases: TGCGCCAGCAGGGGCCCGGGACACCCGAACACCGGGGAGCTGTTTTTT. Translation: CASRGPGHPNTGELFF. The gene calls are TRBV5-1 and TRBJ2-2, with a tentative D call TRBD1 (6 bases). This CDR3 contains 16 residues. With 5 bases removed from V and 0 bases from J, the gap between germline ends came to 14 bases. CDR1 is SGHRS and CDR2 is YFSETQ in the germline V gene.

The chain recombines TRBV7-2 with TRBJ2-3; weak D call: TRBD1 (6 bases). The CDR3 runs 16 residues. Germline V lookup: CDR1 SGHTA, CDR2 FQGNSA. Trimming removed 2 bases from V and 1 base from J, with 13 bases in between. The DNA for the CDR3 is TGTGCCAGCAGCTTAAAGGAGTCAGGGGGCACAGATACGCAGTATTTT. This sequence encodes CASSLKESGGTDTQYF.

V and J are TRBV5-1 and TRBJ2-1; the match to TRBD2 covers 15 bases. CDR3 size: 16 residues. V was clipped by 5 bases and J by 5 bases; unmatched bases: 5. CDR1 is SGHRS and CDR2 is YFSETQ in the germline V gene. The CDR3 spells CASSPGLAGGHNEQFF. For the CDR3, the DNA is TGCGCCAGCAGTCCGGGACTAGCGGGGGGCCACAATGAGCAGTTCTTC. The entire variable domain, with the rest obtained from reference TRBV5-1 and TRBJ2-1, is as follows: KAGVTQTPRYLIKTRGQQVTLSCSPISGHRSVSWYQQTPGQGLQFLFEYFSETQRNKGNFPGRFSGRQFSNSRSEMNVSTLELGDSALYLCASSPGLAGGHNEQFFGPGTRLTVL.

The gene calls are TRBV2 and TRBJ2-5, with D hard to call. The CDR3 length is 11 residues. From germline, CDR1 is SNHLY and CDR2 FYNNEI. With 4 bases removed from V and 5 bases from J, the gap between germline ends came to 5 bases. CDR3 DNA sequence: TGTGCCAGCAGTGGAGAGGAGACCCAGTACTTC. Translation: CASSGEETQYF.

V and J are TRBV7-9 and TRBJ1-1; 11 bases are a match to TRBD1. CDR3 length: 15 residues. The trim removed 0 bases at V and 4 bases at J, leaving 1 base unmatched. Germline V CDR1 and CDR2: SEHNR, FQNEAQ (reference sequence). CDR3: CASSLAGTGGTEAFF. The DNA of the CDR3 is TGTGCCAGCAGCTTAGCGGGGACAGGGGGCACTGAAGCTTTCTTT.

The V call is TRBV29-1, the J call TRBJ1-1, with a weak D call TRBD1 (5 bases). The CDR3 is 16 amino acids. Between the trimmed V and J ends, which lost 5 bases and 0 bases, there was a span of 19 bases. Germline CDR1 reads SQVTM; CDR2 reads ANQGSEA. CDR3 residues: CSVIGVPGNLNTEAFF. The CDR3 region has the DNA TGCAGCGTTATAGGCGTCCCAGGGAACTTGAACACTGAAGCTTTCTTT.

The chain joins TRBV27 to TRBJ2-1, with D possibly TRBD2 on 6 matching bases. The V gene lost 6 bases and the J gene lost 0 bases, with 9 bases spanning the gap. The CDR3 is 14 amino acids. Per germline, CDR1 MNHEY and CDR2 SMNVEV (reference sequence). Here the CDR3 DNA reads TGTGCCAGCAGCACCGGGGGCTCCTACAATGAGCAGTTCTTC. Translation gives CASSTGGSYNEQFF.

CDR3: CASSQDTTNEKLFF. CDR3 bases: TGTGCCAGCAGTCAAGATACAACTAATGAAAAACTGTTTTTT. The chain has TRBV27 and TRBJ1-4; D ambiguous. The ends were cut back, 5 bases at V and 0 bases at J, with 7 bases in the middle. CDR1 and CDR2 from the germline V gene are MNHEY and SMNVEV (reference sequence). The CDR3 has 14 amino acids. The complete variable domain, with remaining parts taken from reference TRBV27 and TRBJ1-4, reads EAQVTQNPRYLITVTGKKLTVTCSQNMNHEYMSWYRQDPGLGLRQIYYSMNVEVTDKGDVPEGYKVSRKEKRNFPLILESPSPNQTSLYFCASSQDTTNEKLFFGSGTQLSVL.

This clone was counted only a few times. The chain recombines TRBV2 with TRBJ2-3, with D possibly TRBD2 on 6 matching bases. The germline V and J ends were trimmed by 4 bases and 1 base, with 9 bases remaining between them. This CDR3 is 14 amino acids long. CDR1 is SNHLY and CDR2 is FYNNEI in the germline V gene. CDR3 protein: CASSAQRGTDTQYF. Here the CDR3 DNA reads TGTGCCAGCAGTGCCCAGCGGGGCACAGATACGCAGTATTTT.

J is TRBJ1-6 and V is TRBV6-5; D gene unclear. Germline V gene data show CDR1 as MNHEY and CDR2 as SVGAGI. The CDR3 is made up of 14 amino acids. The chain's CDR3 is CATTGWENNSPLHF. For the CDR3, the DNA is TGTGCGACAACCGGCTGGGAAAATAATTCACCCCTCCACTTT.

The chain combines TRBV9 with TRBJ2-6; D not resolved. Germline V lookup: CDR1 SGDLS, CDR2 YYNGEE. Trimming took off 3 bases at V and 2 bases at J, with 12 bases between the two ends. The CDR3 has 16 amino acids. The CDR3 nucleotides are TGTGCCAGCAGCGCCCCGCCTAGGACTGGGGCCAACGTCCTGACTTTC. Translation: CASSAPPRTGANVLTF. Full variable domain (missing parts from reference TRBV9 and TRBJ2-6): DSGVTQTPKHLITATGQRVTLRCSPRSGDLSVYWYQQSLDQGLQFLIQYYNGEERAKGNILERFSAQQFPDLHSELNLSSLELGDSALYFCASSAPPRTGANVLTFGAGSRLTVL.

This clone was observed a handful of times. The chain has TRBV9 and TRBJ2-4, with TRBD1 matching over 9 bases. Germline V lookup: CDR1 SGDLS, CDR2 YYNGEE. This CDR3 spans 16 amino acids. V trimming: 0 bases; J trimming: 9 bases; junction bases outside the gene matches: 10. In nucleotides, the CDR3 is TGTGCCAGCAGCGTAGCCCCGGACAGGGGTGAGGGCATTCAGTACTTC. Translating it yields CASSVAPDRGEGIQYF.

V and J are TRBV30 and TRBJ2-5, with D tentatively TRBD1 (6 bases). CDR1 is GTSNPN and CDR2 is SVGIG in the germline V gene (reference sequence). The V end lost 1 base, the J end lost 5 bases, and 8 bases lay between the germline ends. CDR3 length: 12 amino acids. CDR3 DNA sequence: TGTGCCTGGAGTGGGGGGCTGGAGACCCAGTACTTC. As protein: CAWSGGLETQYF.

The chain recombines TRBV6-4 with TRBJ1-6; 10 nucleotides align to TRBD1. The CDR3 covers 15 residues. Germline loops: CDR1 MRHNA, CDR2 SNTAGT. The J segment lost 5 bases and the V segment lost 7 bases, leaving 5 bases of the junction unmatched. CDR3 nucleotides: TGTGCCAGCAAACCGACAGGGGGCCATAATTCACCCCTCCACTTT. Protein: CASKPTGGHNSPLHF.

This clone has at least ten counts. The chain is built from TRBV13 and TRBJ2-1; D perhaps matches TRBD2 (5 bases). V was shortened by 5 bases and J by 8 bases, with 16 bases between the two germline ends. CDR1 PRHDT and CDR2 FYEKMQ come from the germline V gene (reference sequence). The CDR3 extends over 14 amino acids. The CDR3 DNA follows: TGTGCCAGCAGCCCCCCGAACAGCGGTGATGAGCAGTTCTTC. As protein: CASSPPNSGDEQFF.

The gene calls are TRBV6-5 and TRBJ2-1; D gene uncertain. The CDR3 is 14 residues long. Germline V gene sequence: CDR1 MNHEY, CDR2 SVGAGI. V was shortened by 2 bases and J by 3 bases, with 8 bases between the two germline ends. In DNA form, the CDR3 reads TGTGCCAGCAGTTACGGCCGTATCTACAATGAGCAGTTCTTC. Protein sequence: CASSYGRIYNEQFF.

This clone has more than one count but fewer than ten. V gene TRBV13 combines with J gene TRBJ1-2; 12 nucleotides agree with TRBD1. From germline, CDR1 is PRHDT and CDR2 FYEKMQ (reference sequence). Trimming removed 4 bases from V and 2 bases from J; junction bases left unmatched: 5. This CDR3 is built from 16 residues. In DNA, the CDR3 is TGTGCCAGCAGCTCCCCGGGGACAGGGGGCAACTATGGCTACACCTTC. Amino acids: CASSSPGTGGNYGYTF.

This clone was seen a few times. The V and J genes are TRBV30 and TRBJ2-5, with D possibly called TRBD1 or TRBD2 (6 bases each). The V gene's germline CDR1 is GTSNPN and CDR2 SVGIG (reference sequence). The CDR3 sequence is 15 residues long. V dropped 3 bases and J dropped 3 bases, with 17 bases sitting between them. The CDR3 DNA follows: TGTGCCTGGAGCCGCGGGACACGTTCCGAAGAGACCCAGTACTTC. This translates into CAWSRGTRSEETQYF.

The rearrangement links TRBV13 to TRBJ2-7; 7 nucleotides align to TRBD2. CDR1 is PRHDT, CDR2 FYEKMQ, per germline (reference sequence). The CDR3 contains 12 residues. The trim removed 5 bases at V and 3 bases at J, leaving 1 base unmatched. CDR3 in amino acids: CASSTGGYEQYF. The CDR3 bases are TGTGCCAGCAGCACGGGGGGCTACGAGCAGTACTTC.

Only a few counts were recorded for this clone. V gene TRBV30 combines with J gene TRBJ2-1, with a possible D match to TRBD2 (5 bases). This CDR3 has 13 amino acids. V gave up 2 bases and J gave up 8 bases, with 13 bases separating them. Germline CDR1 reads GTSNPN; CDR2 reads SVGIG (reference sequence). Here the CDR3 reads CAWSSTLRDEQFF. The CDR3 bases are TGTGCCTGGAGTTCGACGCTGAGGGATGAGCAGTTCTTC.

V and J are TRBV27 and TRBJ1-5; the D gene is possibly TRBD1 (5 bases). Per germline, CDR1 MNHEY and CDR2 SMNVEV (reference sequence). The CDR3 sequence is 16 residues long. Trimming stripped 0 bases from V and 7 bases from J, with 16 bases between. The CDR3 reads CASSLSMGERYQPQHF. In DNA form, the CDR3 reads TGTGCCAGCAGTTTATCGATGGGGGAGAGGTACCAGCCCCAGCATTTT.

The rearrangement links TRBV27 to TRBJ2-1, with D perhaps matching TRBD1 (7 bases). The V gene's germline CDR1 is MNHEY and CDR2 SMNVEV (reference sequence). The CDR3 covers 13 residues. V gave up 6 bases and J gave up 4 bases, with 10 bases separating them. CDR3 in amino acids: CASRAGGYNEQFF. The CDR3, as DNA: TGTGCCAGCAGGGCAGGGGGGTACAATGAGCAGTTCTTC.